This TCR beta chain was observed in a study of CD8+ T cells in alopecia areata. Study-wide results and limits: Relative to normal scalp, lesional scalp, especially alopecia totalis/universalis, showed higher clonality. Tissue-resident alphabeta T cells belonging to normal skin likewise get sequenced within scalp specimens.

For this clone: Its specificity is not known.

Sequencing used cDNA as its template, made by extracting RNA and reverse transcribing it. Sequencing was performed with immunoSEQ multiplex PCR; in TCRdb, only in-frame clones are kept and a portion is missing. This sample has almost 35,000 clones; about 60% occur once, and the top ten carry about two fifths. Sequenced input: NKG2D-high CD8+ T cells sorted from blood. This sequence was found in a human donor with alopecia areata.

CDR3 nucleotide sequence: TGTGCCAGCAGTTACTCCCCGCCGGGCGCTGAAGCTTTCTTT. Translation: CASSYSPPGAEAFF. The chain has TRBV6-5 and TRBJ1-1; D not certain. CDR3 length: 14 residues. Germline-derived CDR1 and CDR2 are MNHEY and SVGAGI. V lost 0 bases to trimming and J lost 6 bases, with 11 bases between them.